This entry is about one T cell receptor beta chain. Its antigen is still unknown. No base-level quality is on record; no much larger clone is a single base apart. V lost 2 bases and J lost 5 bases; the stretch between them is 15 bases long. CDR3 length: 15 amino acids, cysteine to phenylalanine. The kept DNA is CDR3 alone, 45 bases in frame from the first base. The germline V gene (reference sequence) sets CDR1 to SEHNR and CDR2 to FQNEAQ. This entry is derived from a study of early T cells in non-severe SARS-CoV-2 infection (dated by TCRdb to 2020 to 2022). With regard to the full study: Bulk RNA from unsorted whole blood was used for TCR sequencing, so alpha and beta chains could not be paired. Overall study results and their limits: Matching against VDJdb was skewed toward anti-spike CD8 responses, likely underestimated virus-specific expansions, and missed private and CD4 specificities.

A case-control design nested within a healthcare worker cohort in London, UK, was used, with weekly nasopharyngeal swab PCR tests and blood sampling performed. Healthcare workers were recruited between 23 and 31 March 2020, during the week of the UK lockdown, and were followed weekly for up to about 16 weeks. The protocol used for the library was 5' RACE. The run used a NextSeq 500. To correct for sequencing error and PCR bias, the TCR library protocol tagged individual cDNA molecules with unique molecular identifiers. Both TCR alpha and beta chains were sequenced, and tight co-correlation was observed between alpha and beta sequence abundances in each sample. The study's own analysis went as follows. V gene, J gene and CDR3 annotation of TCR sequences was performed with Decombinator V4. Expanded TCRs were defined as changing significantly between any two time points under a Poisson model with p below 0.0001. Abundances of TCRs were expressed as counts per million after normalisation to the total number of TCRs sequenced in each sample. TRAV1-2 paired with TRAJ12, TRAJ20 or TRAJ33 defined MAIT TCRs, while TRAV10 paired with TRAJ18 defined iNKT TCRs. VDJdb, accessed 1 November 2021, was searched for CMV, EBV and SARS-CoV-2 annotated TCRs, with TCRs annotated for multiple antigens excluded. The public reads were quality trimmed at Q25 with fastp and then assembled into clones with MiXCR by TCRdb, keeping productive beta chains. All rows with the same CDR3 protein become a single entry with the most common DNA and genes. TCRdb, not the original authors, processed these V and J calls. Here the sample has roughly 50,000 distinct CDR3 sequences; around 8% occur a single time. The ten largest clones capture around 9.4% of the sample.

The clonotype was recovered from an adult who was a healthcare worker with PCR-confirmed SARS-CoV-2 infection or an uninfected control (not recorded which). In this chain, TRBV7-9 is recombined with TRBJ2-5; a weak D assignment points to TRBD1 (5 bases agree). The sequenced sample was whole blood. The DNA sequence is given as TGTGCCAGCAGCTTAACCCAGGGCTCCTTTGAGACCCAGTACTTC. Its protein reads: CASSLTQGSFETQYF.